This TCR beta chain is drawn from a study of T-cell memory formation after mild COVID-19. General study results and limits: Largely, contracting CD4+ clones fell within CM and EM, and contracting CD8+ clones within EMRA. A balance of CD4 and CD8 characterized clones contracting day 15 to 85, whereas later expanders leaned CD4+.

Barcoded TCR alpha and TCR beta cDNA libraries with UMIs came from 5'RACE using constant-segment primers. TCRdb re-called the 5' RACE reads through MiXCR, storing one row per CDR3 protein. This sample has 300,000 to 350,000 distinct CDR3 sequences, with roughly an eighth found just once. On this clonotype: Its antigen is undetermined.

This CDR3 contains 13 residues. In germline, CDR1 is DFQATT, CDR2 SNEGSKA (reference sequence). V was cut by 5 bases and J by 2 bases, with 12 bases left in between. This TCR was sampled from a man aged 18 to 29 who had mild COVID-19 (a few samples of this study predate the infection). Cell type and time point are not known. The chain employs TRBV20-1 and TRBJ1-1; D ambiguous. Source material: PBMCs or a T cell subset sorted from them (not recorded which). CDR3 sequence: CSAEEVTNTEAFF. In DNA, the CDR3 is TGCAGTGCTGAGGAAGTGACAAACACTGAAGCTTTCTTT.